The rows below give T cell receptor beta chains drawn from one sample of a study of shared clonotypes between healthy human individuals. The assay was immunoSEQ multiplex PCR, and TCRdb's table has in-frame clones only and misses some. Here the sample spans some 2,000,000 clones, under 97% being singletons. What was sequenced was naive CD4+ T cells sorted from blood. These receptors were taken from a man between 18 and 35 years old in good health. CDR3s include the opening cysteine and the closing phenylalanine or tryptophan. The D gene is left open where the match is weak. Rows may omit the clone size; those that give it use once, few, many or a size class.

CDR3	DNA	size	J	D	V	length
CASSRSLGSNTGELFF	TGCGCCAGCAGCCGATCACTAGGGTCGAACACCGGGGAGCTGTTTTTT	NA	TRBJ2-2	NA	TRBV4-3	16
CASSFLAGITDTQYF	TGTGCCAGCAGCTTTCTAGCGGGTATCACAGATACGCAGTATTTT	once	TRBJ2-3	TRBD2	TRBV7-9	15
CASSLEAGRTEAFF	TGTGCCAGCAGCTTGGAGGCAGGGAGGACTGAAGCTTTCTTT	NA	TRBJ1-1	NA	TRBV5-4	14
CAWSVDESGGSPLHF	TGTGCCTGGAGTGTAGACGAGAGTGGGGGATCACCCCTCCACTTT	NA	TRBJ1-6	NA	TRBV30	15
CASSFPPALNTGELFF	TGTGCCAGCAGCTTTCCTCCAGCCTTAAACACCGGGGAGCTGTTTTTT	NA	TRBJ2-2	NA	TRBV7-8	16
CASDRGFADYGYTF	TGTGCCAGCGACCGGGGCTTCGCGGACTATGGCTACACCTTC	NA	TRBJ1-2	NA	TRBV6-1	14
CASSIAGVHNEQFF	TGTGCCAGCAGTATAGCGGGAGTCCACAATGAGCAGTTCTTC	once	TRBJ2-1	TRBD2	TRBV6-5	14
CASSLSSAGVYEQFF	TGTGCCAGCAGTTTATCTTCAGCGGGAGTCTATGAGCAGTTCTTC	NA	TRBJ2-1	TRBD2	TRBV27	15
CSVVRGRNEQFF	TGCAGCGTTGTCCGGGGGCGGAATGAGCAGTTCTTC	NA	TRBJ2-1	NA	TRBV29-1	12
CASRRTGQGAYEQYF	TGTGCCAGCAGGCGCACGGGACAGGGGGCCTACGAGCAGTACTTC	NA	TRBJ2-7	TRBD1	TRBV6-1	15
CASSKAGASYNEQFF	TGTGCCAGCAGCAAGGCCGGAGCCTCCTACAATGAGCAGTTCTTC	NA	TRBJ2-1	NA	TRBV7-2	15
CASSIFAGANVLTF	TGTGCCAGTAGTATATTCGCTGGGGCCAACGTCCTGACTTTC	NA	TRBJ2-6	NA	TRBV19	14
CASSLMSGFEGTQYF	TGTGCCAGCAGTTTAATGTCCGGGTTCGAAGGGACCCAGTACTTC	NA	TRBJ2-5	NA	TRBV2	15
CASSPRTYSGNTIYF	TGTGCCAGCAGCCCTCGGACATACTCTGGAAACACCATATATTTT	NA	TRBJ1-3	NA	TRBV7-2	15
CASSTGTSASSYNEQFF	TGTGCCAGTAGCACCGGGACTAGCGCGAGCTCCTACAATGAGCAGTTCTTC	NA	TRBJ2-1	TRBD2	TRBV19	17
CATTSFVYEQYF	TGTGCCACGACTAGCTTCGTCTACGAGCAGTACTTC	NA	TRBJ2-7	TRBD2	TRBV10-3	12
CASSKTGVHEQFF	TGCGCCAGCAGCAAGACAGGGGTCCATGAGCAGTTCTTC	NA	TRBJ2-1	TRBD1	TRBV5-1	13
CASSGPAGTEAFF	TGTGCCAGCAGTGGGCCAGCGGGCACTGAAGCTTTCTTT	NA	TRBJ1-1	NA	TRBV2	13
CASSLRSGSTDTQYF	TGTGCCAGCAGTTTAAGGAGCGGGAGCACAGATACGCAGTATTTT	NA	TRBJ2-3	NA	TRBV27	15
CATQGARYYNEQFF	TGTGCCACACAGGGGGCGAGATATTACAATGAGCAGTTCTTC	NA	TRBJ2-1	TRBD1	TRBV6-6	14
CASNLGGGTQPQHF	TGTGCCAGCAACTTAGGGGGAGGAACTCAGCCCCAGCATTTT	few	TRBJ1-5	NA	TRBV6-1	14
CASSLEGGSYNEQFF	TGCGCCAGCAGCTTGGAGGGGGGCTCCTACAATGAGCAGTTCTTC	NA	TRBJ2-1	NA	TRBV5-1	15
CASSSRHEQYF	TGTGCCAGCAGTTCTCGCCACGAGCAGTACTTC	NA	TRBJ2-7	NA	TRBV6-1	11
CATGVGGGSTEAFF	TGTGCCACCGGGGTCGGGGGTGGTAGCACTGAAGCTTTCTTT	NA	TRBJ1-1	NA	TRBV28	14
CASGLTSGRAYEQYF	TGTGCTAGTGGTTTGACTAGCGGGAGGGCCTACGAGCAGTACTTC	NA	TRBJ2-7	TRBD2	TRBV12-5	15
CASSSSRGGNSPLHF	TGTGCCAGCAGTTCAAGCAGGGGGGGGAATTCACCCCTCCACTTT	NA	TRBJ1-6	TRBD1	TRBV27	15
CASSEAFQGLNEQFF	TGTGCCAGCAGTGAAGCCTTTCAGGGGTTGAATGAGCAGTTCTTC	NA	TRBJ2-1	NA	TRBV2	15
CASSLAGGNQPQHF	TGCGCCAGCAGCTTGGCGGGAGGCAATCAGCCCCAGCATTTT	NA	TRBJ1-5	NA	TRBV5-1	14
CAWSMDRGNQPQHF	TGTGCCTGGAGTATGGACAGGGGAAATCAGCCCCAGCATTTT	NA	TRBJ1-5	TRBD1	TRBV30	14